This TCR beta chain stems from a study of T cells in Graves' hyperthyroidism and ophthalmopathy. Amplification of TCR beta CDR3 regions used RNA as the template. Using the HTBI primer set, a first-round RT-PCR was run on the TCR CDR3. Each CDR3 protein gets one entry after TCRdb re-called the multiplex PCR reads with MiXCR. Found here are about 420,000 distinct CDR3 sequences, around a sixth of them singletons; the top ten hold around 7.3%. The sample holds many counts of this clonotype. Its cognate antigen is unknown. Regarding the study as a whole: Ophthalmopathy was identified by the model a median about seven months ahead of onset. In the blood, most expanded thyroid clonotypes above 0.001 appeared as well.

Exclusions: uncontrolled infection, other autoimmune disease, pregnancy, lactation. Orbital computed tomography and thyroid ultrasound, together with serum TRAb and thyroxine and clinical symptoms, were used for diagnoses. V shed 11 bases, J shed 1 base, and the junction held 6 bases outside the gene matches. Germline values: CDR1 SNHLY, CDR2 FYNNEI. This CDR3 contains 16 residues. The rearrangement joins TRBV2 to TRBJ2-2, with 14 bases identical to TRBD2. This sequence originates from a woman aged 18-35 years with Graves' hyperthyroidism. The sample comprised blood. The CDR3 sequence is CAAAGTSGGNTGELFF. Written as DNA, the CDR3 is TGTGCCGCCGCCGGGACTAGCGGGGGGAACACCGGGGAGCTGTTTTTT.